This entry lists 18 T cell receptor beta chains sequenced from one sample in a study of blood T cells in healthy people across ages. Combining a sample-barcoded 5' primer with a J-beta primer mix, a second PCR ran for roughly 7 to 11 cycles. TCRdb processed the 5' RACE reads anew with MiXCR; each CDR3 protein has one entry. This sample yields 650,000 to 800,000 distinct CDR3 sequences, of which approximately 48% are seen a single time; 15% to 25% belongs to the top ten. Material: blood. The receptors shown here come from a man aged 60 to 69 in good health.

J is TRBJ1-1 and V is TRBV28; TRBD1 matches at 7 bases. Germline V CDR1 and CDR2: MDHEN, SYDVKM. Trimming at V came to 6 bases and at J to 5 bases, leaving 15 bases not matched to a gene. The CDR3 spans 16 residues. As DNA, the CDR3 is TGTGCCAGCAGCCCGGAAAGGGGGCAAGGAAGAACTGAAGCTTTCTTT. Translated: CASSPERGQGRTEAFF.

V gene TRBV4-3 combines with J gene TRBJ1-1, with a tentative D call TRBD1 (5 bases). From germline, CDR1 is LGHNA and CDR2 YSLEER. The CDR3 covers 13 residues. V lost 5 bases, J lost 8 bases, and 15 bases lay in between. CDR3 in DNA: TGCGCCAGCAGCTATATTCAGGGAACCGAAGCTTTCTTT. It specifies CASSYIQGTEAFF.

The V and J genes are TRBV20-1 and TRBJ2-3, with 10 bases matching TRBD2. The trim removed 6 bases at V and 0 bases at J, leaving 6 bases unmatched. CDR3 length: 15 residues. Germline V gene lookup returns CDR1 DFQATT and CDR2 SNEGSKA (reference sequence). The DNA for the CDR3 is TGCAGTGCATGGACTAGCGGCGATAGCACAGATACGCAGTATTTT. Its translation is CSAWTSGDSTDTQYF.

V is TRBV20-1 and J is TRBJ2-5; D gene unclear. V was trimmed by 5 bases and J by 3 bases, leaving 10 bases between them. The CDR3 consists of 12 residues. Germline V CDR1 and CDR2: DFQATT, SNEGSKA (reference sequence). The CDR3 spells CSADQLKETQYF. In DNA, the CDR3 is TGCAGTGCTGATCAACTAAAAGAGACCCAGTACTTC.

The chain combines TRBV11-2 with TRBJ2-7; no definite D call. Near its end, the DNA agrees better with TRBJ2-4, so the J call may be wrong. This CDR3 contains 14 residues. CDR1 and CDR2 (germline): SGHAT, FQNNGV. The CDR3 DNA sequence: TGTGCCAGCAGCTTAGTAGCCTCCGAGGACATTCAGTACTTC. This sequence encodes CASSLVASEDIQYF.

This rearrangement joins TRBV29-1 to TRBJ1-3; the D is unclear. Germline CDR1 SQVTM, CDR2 ANQGSEA. CDR3 length: 13 amino acids. V was pared by 7 bases and J by 1 base, with 11 bases between. CDR3 DNA: TGCAGCGCACGAGCGCCTTCTGGAAACACCATATATTTT. It translates to CSARAPSGNTIYF.

The CDR3 reads CATSRDTLSGANVLTF. The DNA for the CDR3 is TGTGCCACCAGCAGAGATACCCTCTCTGGGGCCAACGTCCTGACTTTC. The V gene is TRBV15, the J gene TRBJ2-6; no reliable D call. With 0 bases removed from V and 0 bases from J, the gap between germline ends came to 6 bases. Looked up from germline, CDR1 is LNHNV and CDR2 is YYDKDF (reference sequence). The CDR3 is 16 amino acids.

This clonotype has a count of ten or more. The gene calls are TRBV4-1 and TRBJ2-7; 10 bases agree with TRBD2. The CDR3 runs 16 residues. Germline loops: CDR1 MGHRA, CDR2 YSYEKL. J lost 0 bases, V lost 4 bases, and 6 bases had no gene match. CDR3 protein: CASSPLGLAASYEQYF. DNA of the CDR3: TGCGCCAGCAGCCCCTTAGGACTAGCGGCCTCCTACGAGCAGTACTTC.

The rearrangement joins TRBV27 to TRBJ2-2; 9 bases match TRBD2. Looked up from germline, CDR1 is MNHEY and CDR2 is SMNVEV (reference sequence). V gave up 10 bases and J gave up 2 bases; unmatched junction bases: 5. The CDR3 sequence is 14 residues long. The CDR3 loop is CATRLAVNTGELFF. The CDR3 DNA reads as TGTGCCACTCGACTAGCGGTTAACACCGGGGAGCTGTTTTTT.

This clonotype came up a few times. This chain uses TRBV10-3 with TRBJ2-3; 11 bases align to TRBD2. V shed 3 bases, J shed 3 bases, and the junction held 2 bases outside the gene matches. The length of the CDR3 is 15 residues. Germline V gene data show CDR1 as ENHRY and CDR2 as SYGVKD. CDR3 residues: CAISDTSGGTDTQYF. Written as DNA, the CDR3 is TGTGCCATCAGTGATACTAGCGGGGGTACAGATACGCAGTATTTT.

The J gene is TRBJ2-1, the V gene TRBV6-6; 9 bases match TRBD2. The J segment lost 8 bases and the V segment lost 4 bases, leaving 3 bases of the junction unmatched. CDR1 and CDR2 from the germline V gene are MNHNY and SVGAGI (reference sequence). The CDR3 is 13 amino acids. CDR3 DNA sequence: TGTGCCAGCAGTTGGGGACTAGCCGATGAGCAGTTCTTC. This encodes CASSWGLADEQFF.

This clonotype has more than one count but fewer than ten. V is TRBV4-3 and J is TRBJ1-2; no clear D. The V end lost 1 base, the J end lost 5 bases, and 14 bases lay between the germline ends. The CDR3 totals 15 residues. Per germline, CDR1 LGHNA and CDR2 YSLEER. CDR3 in DNA: TGCGCCAGCAGCCAAGGGGTAGATATTGTTTATGGCTACACCTTC. This gives the protein CASSQGVDIVYGYTF.

The rearrangement links TRBV27 to TRBJ2-1; 8 positions agree with TRBD2. Looked up from germline, CDR1 is MNHEY and CDR2 is SMNVEV (reference sequence). V shed 5 bases, J shed 0 bases, and the junction held 6 bases outside the gene matches. The CDR3 spans 16 residues. The CDR3 bases are TGTGCCAGCAGTAGACTAGCGACGAGCTCCTACAATGAGCAGTTCTTC. This codes for CASSRLATSSYNEQFF.

The chain combines TRBV15 with TRBJ2-5; 8 bases map to TRBD2. V trimming: 3 bases; J trimming: 2 bases; junction bases outside the gene matches: 8. Germline V gives CDR1 LNHNV, CDR2 YYDKDF (reference sequence). CDR3 length: 16 residues. CDR3 region: CATSRVAGIKQETQYF. CDR3 in DNA: TGTGCCACCAGCAGGGTAGCGGGGATAAAGCAAGAGACCCAGTACTTC.

The rearrangement joins TRBV28 to TRBJ2-7; 10 bases agree with TRBD1. Unmatched junction bases numbered 8, after V lost 5 bases and J lost 1 base. Germline loops: CDR1 MDHEN, CDR2 SYDVKM. The CDR3 is 16 amino acids. CDR3 in DNA: TGTGCCAGCAGTACTTTAGGGACAGGGGCGTCCTACGAGCAGTACTTC. It encodes CASSTLGTGASYEQYF.

The genes are TRBV25-1 and TRBJ2-7; 7 bases map to TRBD1. The ends lost 5 bases at V and 2 bases at J; junction bases unmatched: 3. CDR3 length equals 13 residues. Germline V gene lookup returns CDR1 MGHDK and CDR2 SYGVNS. The CDR3 coding sequence is TGTGCCAGCAGTCGACAGGGTCCCTACGAGCAGTACTTC. The encoded protein is CASSRQGPYEQYF.

The chain links TRBV4-3 to TRBJ2-1, with 7 nucleotides matching TRBD2. The CDR3 is 16 residues long. J lost 7 bases, V lost 6 bases, and 15 bases had no gene match. Germline CDR1 and CDR2: LGHNA and YSLEER. DNA of the CDR3: TGCGCCAGCAGGCTGACGCTGACTAGCTTCTGGAATGAGCAGTTCTTC. Translating gives CASRLTLTSFWNEQFF.

This clonotype was seen ten or more times. The J gene is TRBJ2-5, the V gene TRBV12-3 or TRBV12-4; D is possibly TRBD1 (5 bases). With 3 bases removed from V and 4 bases from J, the gap between germline ends came to 12 bases. This CDR3 comprises 14 residues. This chain's CDR3 is CASSFKGPVETQYF. In DNA, the CDR3 is TGTGCCAGCAGTTTTAAGGGGCCCGTAGAGACCCAGTACTTC.